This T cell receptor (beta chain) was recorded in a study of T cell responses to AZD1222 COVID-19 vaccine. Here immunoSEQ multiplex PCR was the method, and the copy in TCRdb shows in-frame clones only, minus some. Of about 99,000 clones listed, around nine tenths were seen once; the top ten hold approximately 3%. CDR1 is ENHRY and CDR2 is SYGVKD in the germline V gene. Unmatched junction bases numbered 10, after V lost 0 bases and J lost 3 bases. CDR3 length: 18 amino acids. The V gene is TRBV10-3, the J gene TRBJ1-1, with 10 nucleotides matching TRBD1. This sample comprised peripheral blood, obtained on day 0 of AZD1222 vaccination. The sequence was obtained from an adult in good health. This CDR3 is CAISESPGQGSGDTEAFF. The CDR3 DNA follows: TGTGCCATCAGTGAGTCCCCGGGACAGGGGTCTGGGGACACTGAAGCTTTCTTT.